These T cell receptor beta chains were read from a single sample in a study of blood T cell repertoires in COVID-19. Sequencing was performed with immunoSEQ multiplex PCR; in TCRdb, only in-frame clones are kept and a portion is missing. In the table there are 200,000 to 250,000 clones, over 75% of which are singletons. Sequenced sample: peripheral blood. The receptor set was obtained from a man aged 25 to 45 who had recovered from COVID-19. The CDR3 runs from the conserved cysteine through the conserved F or W. The order of the fields is V gene, J gene, clone size, D gene, CDR3 DNA, CDR3 protein. The D gene is left open where the match is weak. For some rows the clone size is stated as once, few or many, or as a class when expanded; others skip it.

V gene: TRBV5-5; J gene: TRBJ1-5; clone size: NA; D gene: NA; CDR3 DNA: TGTGCCAGCAGCCGCACAGGGAACAGCAATCAGCCCCAGCATTTT; CDR3 protein: CASSRTGNSNQPQHF
V gene: TRBV2; J gene: TRBJ2-2; clone size: NA; D gene: NA; CDR3 DNA: TGTGCCAGCTTTACCGGACAAGCCCCCGGGGAGCTGTTTTTT; CDR3 protein: CASFTGQAPGELFF
V gene: TRBV3-1/TRBV3-2; J gene: TRBJ2-1; clone size: NA; D gene: TRBD2; CDR3 DNA: TGTGCCAGCAGCCTACGACTAGCGGGGGGCGCAACGCAGTTCTTC; CDR3 protein: CASSLRLAGGATQFF
V gene: TRBV18; J gene: TRBJ2-5; clone size: NA; D gene: NA; CDR3 DNA: TGTGCCAGCTCACCACGGAAACTCACAGGGTCCCAAGAGACCCAGTACTTC; CDR3 protein: CASSPRKLTGSQETQYF
V gene: TRBV19; J gene: TRBJ2-2; clone size: few; D gene: NA; CDR3 DNA: TGTGCCAGTAGTTCACAGGGGGGGTCGGACACCGGGGAGCTGTTTTTT; CDR3 protein: CASSSQGGSDTGELFF
V gene: TRBV7-9; J gene: TRBJ2-3; clone size: NA; D gene: TRBD2; CDR3 DNA: TGTGCCAGCAGCATCGCTAGCGGGGGGGCAGATACGCAGTATTTT; CDR3 protein: CASSIASGGADTQYF
V gene: TRBV20-1; J gene: TRBJ1-1; clone size: NA; D gene: NA; CDR3 DNA: TGCAGTGCGACAGAAAACACTGAAGCTTTCTTT; CDR3 protein: CSATENTEAFF
V gene: TRBV27; J gene: TRBJ1-5; clone size: NA; D gene: NA; CDR3 DNA: TGTGCCAGCAGCCCACAAAACAGTTATCAGCCCCAGCATTTT; CDR3 protein: CASSPQNSYQPQHF
V gene: TRBV5-5; J gene: TRBJ2-4; clone size: NA; D gene: TRBD1; CDR3 DNA: TGTGCCAGCAGCCTGGGACAGATACTAGCCAAAAACATTCAGTACTTC; CDR3 protein: CASSLGQILAKNIQYF
V gene: TRBV6-5; J gene: TRBJ1-1; clone size: many; D gene: NA; CDR3 DNA: TGTGCCAGCAGCCCGCCGGGACTGCTGAACACTGAAGCTTTCTTT; CDR3 protein: CASSPPGLLNTEAFF
V gene: TRBV19; J gene: TRBJ1-5; clone size: NA; D gene: NA; CDR3 DNA: TGTGCCAGTAGATGGGAGGTTGGAGGGCGTCAGCCCCAGCATTTT; CDR3 protein: CASRWEVGGRQPQHF
V gene: TRBV2; J gene: TRBJ1-5; clone size: once; D gene: TRBD1; CDR3 DNA: TGTGCCAGCAGTGCGCAGGGGGCGCATCAGCCCCAGCATTTT; CDR3 protein: CASSAQGAHQPQHF
V gene: TRBV19; J gene: TRBJ2-7; clone size: NA; D gene: NA; CDR3 DNA: TGTGCCAGTAGTATAGACAGGGCCCTGAACTACGAGCAGTACTTC; CDR3 protein: CASSIDRALNYEQYF
V gene: TRBV3-1/TRBV3-2; J gene: TRBJ2-7; clone size: NA; D gene: NA; CDR3 DNA: TGTGCCAGCAGCGCCTATCCGGGTCCCTACGAGCAGTACTTC; CDR3 protein: CASSAYPGPYEQYF
V gene: TRBV7-2; J gene: TRBJ2-1; clone size: NA; D gene: NA; CDR3 DNA: TGTGCCAGCAGCTTAGCACAGGCTTCCTACAATGAGCAGTTCTTC; CDR3 protein: CASSLAQASYNEQFF
V gene: TRBV6-5; J gene: TRBJ2-1; clone size: NA; D gene: NA; CDR3 DNA: TGTGCCAGCCGCGGCAGATCCTACAATGAGCAGTTCTTC; CDR3 protein: CASRGRSYNEQFF
V gene: TRBV11-3; J gene: TRBJ2-5; clone size: NA; D gene: TRBD2; CDR3 DNA: TGTGCCAGCAGCCGGGGGGATCAAGAGACCCAGTACTTC; CDR3 protein: CASSRGDQETQYF
V gene: TRBV18; J gene: TRBJ2-2; clone size: NA; D gene: NA; CDR3 DNA: TGTGCCAGCTCACCACGGGAGGTGGCTACCACCGGGGAGCTGTTTTTT; CDR3 protein: CASSPREVATTGELFF
V gene: TRBV9; J gene: TRBJ2-5; clone size: once; D gene: TRBD2; CDR3 DNA: TGTGCCAGCAGCGCAGCCCTCGCGGGGGGCCAGGAGACCCAGTACTTC; CDR3 protein: CASSAALAGGQETQYF
V gene: TRBV4-2; J gene: TRBJ1-2; clone size: few; D gene: TRBD1; CDR3 DNA: TGTGCCAGCAGCGGGACAGGGGATCGGGGCGGCTACACCTTC; CDR3 protein: CASSGTGDRGGYTF
V gene: TRBV7-9; J gene: TRBJ2-5; clone size: NA; D gene: TRBD2; CDR3 DNA: TGTGCCAGCAGCCTAGGTCGTCTAGCGGGGGCCCAAGAGACCCAGTACTTC; CDR3 protein: CASSLGRLAGAQETQYF
V gene: TRBV11-2; J gene: TRBJ1-2; clone size: NA; D gene: TRBD1; CDR3 DNA: TGTGCCAGCAGCTTAGACCCTTTCACAGGGGGGAACTATGGCTACACCTTC; CDR3 protein: CASSLDPFTGGNYGYTF
V gene: TRBV19; J gene: TRBJ2-3; clone size: NA; D gene: NA; CDR3 DNA: TGTGCCAGTAGTGAGAGCCCAGGGGGGCGAGTCACAGATACGCAGTATTTT; CDR3 protein: CASSESPGGRVTDTQYF
V gene: TRBV4-2; J gene: TRBJ1-6; clone size: NA; D gene: NA; CDR3 DNA: TGTGCCAGCAGCCAAGAACTCGTGGGCTCACCCCTCCACTTT; CDR3 protein: CASSQELVGSPLHF
V gene: TRBV27; J gene: TRBJ2-2; clone size: once; D gene: TRBD2; CDR3 DNA: TGTGCCAGCAGAGCCAGACTAGCGGGGGGCGTAGTAGTCGGGGAGCTGTTTTTT; CDR3 protein: CASRARLAGGVVVGELFF
V gene: TRBV7-2; J gene: TRBJ1-2; clone size: NA; D gene: NA; CDR3 DNA: TGTGCCAGCAACACCGCCCGCTACGGGGGCTACACCTTC; CDR3 protein: CASNTARYGGYTF
V gene: TRBV3-1/TRBV3-2; J gene: TRBJ1-6; clone size: NA; D gene: NA; CDR3 DNA: TGTGCCAGCAGCCCACAGGGTCTTCCTAGGTCACCCCTCCACTTT; CDR3 protein: CASSPQGLPRSPLHF
V gene: TRBV2; J gene: TRBJ1-1; clone size: NA; D gene: NA; CDR3 DNA: TGTGCCAGCAGTGAAATGGCAGGGGTGGGTGAAGCTTTCTTT; CDR3 protein: CASSEMAGVGEAFF
V gene: TRBV7-2; J gene: TRBJ1-1; clone size: NA; D gene: NA; CDR3 DNA: TGTGCCAGCAGCTTCGCTACTAACACTGAAGCTTTCTTT; CDR3 protein: CASSFATNTEAFF
V gene: TRBV19; J gene: TRBJ1-1; clone size: many; D gene: NA; CDR3 DNA: TGTGCCAGTAGTACCCAGCGGAACACTGAAGCTTTCTTT; CDR3 protein: CASSTQRNTEAFF
V gene: TRBV5-4; J gene: TRBJ2-2; clone size: NA; D gene: NA; CDR3 DNA: TGTGCCAGCAGCTGGCCCGGGGGACAGGGGGAGCTGTTTTTT; CDR3 protein: CASSWPGGQGELFF
V gene: TRBV5-1; J gene: TRBJ1-2; clone size: NA; D gene: TRBD1; CDR3 DNA: TGCGCCAGCAGCTTGGCGGGCGGACAGGGGAGCTATGGCTACACCTTC; CDR3 protein: CASSLAGGQGSYGYTF
V gene: TRBV3-1/TRBV3-2; J gene: TRBJ1-2; clone size: NA; D gene: NA; CDR3 DNA: TGTGCCAGCAGCCAGGGGGCACTAATGGGCTACACCTTC; CDR3 protein: CASSQGALMGYTF
V gene: TRBV5-4; J gene: TRBJ2-5; clone size: NA; D gene: TRBD2; CDR3 DNA: TGTGCCAGCAGCTACAGAGCGGGGGGGGAGACCCAGTACTTC; CDR3 protein: CASSYRAGGETQYF
V gene: TRBV14; J gene: TRBJ1-2; clone size: NA; D gene: TRBD1; CDR3 DNA: TGTGCCAGCAGCCAGAGGGGAGACAGGGGCGGCTACACCTTC; CDR3 protein: CASSQRGDRGGYTF
V gene: TRBV5-1; J gene: TRBJ2-3; clone size: NA; D gene: NA; CDR3 DNA: TGCGCCAGCAGCTTGGGCGGATACACAGATACGCAGTATTTT; CDR3 protein: CASSLGGYTDTQYF
V gene: TRBV28; J gene: TRBJ2-5; clone size: NA; D gene: TRBD2; CDR3 DNA: TGTGCCAGCAGTTCCGCGGGGGGGCGCGGAGAGACCCAGTACTTC; CDR3 protein: CASSSAGGRGETQYF
V gene: TRBV10-3; J gene: TRBJ1-5; clone size: NA; D gene: NA; CDR3 DNA: TGTGCCATCAGTGAGTCGGGTAGGTCAGGGAAGCAGCCCCAGCATTTT; CDR3 protein: CAISESGRSGKQPQHF
V gene: TRBV9; J gene: TRBJ2-5; clone size: NA; D gene: TRBD2; CDR3 DNA: TGTGCCAGCAGCCGGGGGACTAGCGGGGGGCCAGAGACCCAGTACTTC; CDR3 protein: CASSRGTSGGPETQYF
V gene: TRBV5-1; J gene: TRBJ2-2; clone size: once; D gene: NA; CDR3 DNA: TGCGCCAGCAGCATCCGGACAACCGCGAACACCGGGGAGCTGTTTTTT; CDR3 protein: CASSIRTTANTGELFF
V gene: TRBV6-2/TRBV6-3; J gene: TRBJ1-5; clone size: NA; D gene: NA; CDR3 DNA: TGTGCCAGCAGTCGGACCCCTGATCAGGGGTCGCCCCAGCATTTT; CDR3 protein: CASSRTPDQGSPQHF
V gene: TRBV2; J gene: TRBJ1-5; clone size: few; D gene: NA; CDR3 DNA: TGTGCCAGCAGTTCAGGCCTTCCTCGGAATCAGCCCCAGCATTTT; CDR3 protein: CASSSGLPRNQPQHF
V gene: TRBV5-1; J gene: TRBJ2-1; clone size: NA; D gene: TRBD1; CDR3 DNA: TGCGCCAGCGAACCAGGGGGCTCCTACAATGAGCAGTTCTTC; CDR3 protein: CASEPGGSYNEQFF
V gene: TRBV2; J gene: TRBJ2-6; clone size: NA; D gene: TRBD1; CDR3 DNA: TGTGCCAGCAGTGACGACCGACAGGGTCTTTCTGGGGCCAACGTCCTGACTTTC; CDR3 protein: CASSDDRQGLSGANVLTF
V gene: TRBV21-1; J gene: TRBJ1-5; clone size: NA; D gene: NA; CDR3 DNA: TGTGCCAGCAGCAAAAGGGGGAATGGGGTCGCGTATAGCAATCAGCCCCAGCATTTT; CDR3 protein: CASSKRGNGVAYSNQPQHF
V gene: TRBV6-5; J gene: TRBJ1-2; clone size: NA; D gene: NA; CDR3 DNA: TGTGCCAGCAGTTACTCGGAGGGCTATGGCTACACCTTC; CDR3 protein: CASSYSEGYGYTF
V gene: TRBV18; J gene: TRBJ2-1; clone size: NA; D gene: NA; CDR3 DNA: TGTGCCAGCTCACCATCGGGCGGTGATAGCGGTTTTTTCTTC; CDR3 protein: CASSPSGGDSGFFF
V gene: TRBV21-1; J gene: TRBJ2-3; clone size: NA; D gene: NA; CDR3 DNA: TGTGCCAGCAGCAAAATAAGGGTTCAGGCGGACAAGAGCACAGATACGCAGTATTTT; CDR3 protein: CASSKIRVQADKSTDTQYF
V gene: TRBV5-4; J gene: TRBJ2-3; clone size: NA; D gene: TRBD1; CDR3 DNA: TGTGCCAGCAGCTTTGGGAGGGACAGGGGGCCAGATACGCAGTATTTT; CDR3 protein: CASSFGRDRGPDTQYF
V gene: TRBV5-1; J gene: TRBJ2-6; clone size: many; D gene: NA; CDR3 DNA: TGCGCCAGCAGACGCGACGGGAGAGCTGGGGCCAACGTCCTGACTTTC; CDR3 protein: CASRRDGRAGANVLTF
V gene: TRBV7-9; J gene: TRBJ2-1; clone size: NA; D gene: TRBD1; CDR3 DNA: TGTGCCAGCAGCTTTGGGACAGACACCAATGAGCAGTTCTTC; CDR3 protein: CASSFGTDTNEQFF
V gene: TRBV29-1; J gene: TRBJ2-2; clone size: NA; D gene: NA; CDR3 DNA: TGCAGCGTGGCCCTAGGTCCCGGGGAGCCGTTTTTT; CDR3 protein: CSVALGPGEPFF
V gene: TRBV7-6; J gene: TRBJ1-2; clone size: NA; D gene: TRBD1; CDR3 DNA: TGTGCCAGCAGCTTAGCGGGACAGCCCTATGGCTACACCTTC; CDR3 protein: CASSLAGQPYGYTF
V gene: TRBV3-1/TRBV3-2; J gene: TRBJ2-1; clone size: once; D gene: NA; CDR3 DNA: TGTGCCAGCAGCCAAGTCGGGGACTCCTACAATGAGCAGTTCTTC; CDR3 protein: CASSQVGDSYNEQFF
V gene: TRBV28; J gene: TRBJ1-5; clone size: NA; D gene: TRBD1; CDR3 DNA: TGTGCCAGCAGTTCGGACAGGGAAGGGCAGCCCCAGCATTTT; CDR3 protein: CASSSDREGQPQHF
V gene: TRBV28; J gene: TRBJ2-1; clone size: NA; D gene: TRBD2; CDR3 DNA: TGTGCCAGCAGTTTATTGGGCGCGGCGGGGGGGCTTAACAATGAGCAGTTCTTC; CDR3 protein: CASSLLGAAGGLNNEQFF
V gene: TRBV2; J gene: TRBJ1-3; clone size: NA; D gene: NA; CDR3 DNA: TGTGCCAGCAGTGAGTTAGGAGACTCTGGAAACACCATATATTTT; CDR3 protein: CASSELGDSGNTIYF